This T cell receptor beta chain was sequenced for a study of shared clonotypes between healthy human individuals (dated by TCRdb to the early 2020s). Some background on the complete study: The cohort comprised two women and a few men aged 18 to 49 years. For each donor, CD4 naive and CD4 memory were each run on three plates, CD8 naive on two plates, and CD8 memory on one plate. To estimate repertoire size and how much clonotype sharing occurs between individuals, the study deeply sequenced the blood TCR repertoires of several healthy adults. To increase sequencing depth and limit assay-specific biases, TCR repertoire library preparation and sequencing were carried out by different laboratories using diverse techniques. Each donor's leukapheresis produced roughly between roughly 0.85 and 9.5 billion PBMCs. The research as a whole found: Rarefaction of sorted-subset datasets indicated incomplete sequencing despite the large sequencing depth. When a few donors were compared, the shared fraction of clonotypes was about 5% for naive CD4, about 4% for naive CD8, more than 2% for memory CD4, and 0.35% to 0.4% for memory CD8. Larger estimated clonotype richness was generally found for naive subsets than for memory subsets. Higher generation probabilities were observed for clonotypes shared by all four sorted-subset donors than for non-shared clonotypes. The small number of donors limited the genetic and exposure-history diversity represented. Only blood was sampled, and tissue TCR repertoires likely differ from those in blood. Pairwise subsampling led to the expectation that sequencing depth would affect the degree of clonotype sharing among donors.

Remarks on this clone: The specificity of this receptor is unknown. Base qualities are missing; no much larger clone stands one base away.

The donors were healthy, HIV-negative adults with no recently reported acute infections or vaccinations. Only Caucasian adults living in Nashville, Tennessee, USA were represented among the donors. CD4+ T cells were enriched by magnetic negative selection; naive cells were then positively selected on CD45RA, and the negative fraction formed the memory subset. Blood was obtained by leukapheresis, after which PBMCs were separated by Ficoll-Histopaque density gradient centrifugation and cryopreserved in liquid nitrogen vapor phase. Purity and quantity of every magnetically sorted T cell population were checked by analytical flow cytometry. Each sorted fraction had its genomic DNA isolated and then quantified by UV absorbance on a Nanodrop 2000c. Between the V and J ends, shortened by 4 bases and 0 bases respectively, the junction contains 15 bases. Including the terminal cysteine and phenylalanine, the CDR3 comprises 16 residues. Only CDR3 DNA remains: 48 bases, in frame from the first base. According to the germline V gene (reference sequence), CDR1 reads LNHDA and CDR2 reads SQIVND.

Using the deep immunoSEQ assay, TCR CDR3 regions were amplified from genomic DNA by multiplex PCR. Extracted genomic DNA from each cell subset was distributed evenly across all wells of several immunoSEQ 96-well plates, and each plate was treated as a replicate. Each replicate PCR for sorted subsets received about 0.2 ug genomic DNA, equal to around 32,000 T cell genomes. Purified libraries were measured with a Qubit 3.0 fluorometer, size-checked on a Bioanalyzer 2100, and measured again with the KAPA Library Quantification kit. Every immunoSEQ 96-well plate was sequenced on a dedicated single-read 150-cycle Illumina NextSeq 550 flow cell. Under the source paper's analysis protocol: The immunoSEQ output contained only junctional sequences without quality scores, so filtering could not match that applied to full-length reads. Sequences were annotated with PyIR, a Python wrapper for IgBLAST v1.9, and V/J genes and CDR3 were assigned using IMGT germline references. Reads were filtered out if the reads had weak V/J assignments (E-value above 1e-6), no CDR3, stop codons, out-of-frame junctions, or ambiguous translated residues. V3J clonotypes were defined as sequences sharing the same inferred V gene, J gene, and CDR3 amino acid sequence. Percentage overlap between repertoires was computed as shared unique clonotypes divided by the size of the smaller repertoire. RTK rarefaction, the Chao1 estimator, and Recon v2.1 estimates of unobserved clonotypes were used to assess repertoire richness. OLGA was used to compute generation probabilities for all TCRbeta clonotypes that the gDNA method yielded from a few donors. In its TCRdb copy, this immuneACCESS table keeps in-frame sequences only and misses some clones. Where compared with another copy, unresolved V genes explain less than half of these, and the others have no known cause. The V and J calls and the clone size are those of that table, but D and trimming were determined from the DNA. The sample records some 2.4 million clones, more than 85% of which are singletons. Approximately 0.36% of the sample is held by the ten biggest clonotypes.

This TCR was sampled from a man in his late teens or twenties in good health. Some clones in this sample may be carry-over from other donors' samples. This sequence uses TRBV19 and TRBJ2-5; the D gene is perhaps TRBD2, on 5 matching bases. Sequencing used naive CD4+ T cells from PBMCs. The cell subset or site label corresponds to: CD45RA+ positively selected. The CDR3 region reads CASSKRSDSYQETQYF. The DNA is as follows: TGTGCCAGTAGTAAGAGATCGGACTCGTACCAAGAGACCCAGTACTTC.